The 4 T cell receptor beta chains below come from one sample, sequenced in a study of T cell responses to AZD1222 COVID-19 vaccine (dated by TCRdb to the early 2020s). Library preparation employed the immunoSEQ multiplex PCR assay. TCRdb limited this immuneACCESS table to in-frame rearrangements with V and J called. A share of clones is missing; checked studies link under half to unresolved V genes, and the rest is unexplained. Recorded for this sample are over 150,000 clones; approximately 90% of them occurred a single time. The ten largest clones add up to roughly 2.8% of the sample. The sample's time point, from its label and the paper: baseline before first vaccination. The sequenced sample was peripheral blood, obtained on day 0 of AZD1222 vaccination. The source of these receptors is an adult in good health.

The V call is TRBV6-2 or TRBV6-3, the J call TRBJ1-5; D gene unclear. The CDR3 totals 15 residues. Germline lookup yields CDR1 MNHEY and CDR2 SVGEGT. V was shortened by 6 bases and J by 2 bases, with 14 bases between the two germline ends. The CDR3 DNA reads TGTGCCAGCAGCCGTGACTCACCACGCAATCAGCCCCAGCATTTT. Protein: CASSRDSPRNQPQHF.

This clone was observed a single time. The chain links TRBV7-2 to TRBJ2-5; 14 positions agree with TRBD2. Losses at the gene ends were 5 bases for V and 5 bases for J; bases not matched to a gene: 7. Germline CDR1 SGHTA, CDR2 FQGNSA. The CDR3 spans 16 residues. This chain's CDR3 is CASSPQGLAGAETQYF. In nucleotides, the CDR3 is TGTGCCAGCAGCCCCCAGGGACTAGCGGGGGCGGAGACCCAGTACTTC.

The rearrangement links TRBV5-5 to TRBJ1-2; TRBD1 matches 7 bases. The CDR3 is 13 residues long. CDR1 and CDR2 from the germline V gene are SGHKS and YYEKEE (reference sequence). V shed 5 bases and J 4 bases; nucleotides not matched to a gene: 5. Here the CDR3 DNA reads TGTGCCAGCAGGACGACAGGGAGCTATGGCTACACCTTC. Translating it yields CASRTTGSYGYTF.

The chain is built from TRBV7-8 and TRBJ2-3; 11 bases line up with TRBD1. V dropped 4 bases and J dropped 3; count of bases not matched to a gene: 15. CDR3 length equals 19 residues. CDR1 and CDR2 from the germline V gene are SGHVS and FQNEAQ. CDR3 bases: TGTGCCAGCAGCTCCAGGCTTAGGACCGGGACAGGGGGAACAGATACGCAGTATTTT. Amino acid sequence: CASSSRLRTGTGGTDTQYF.